This TCR beta chain was retrieved from a study of radiotherapy plus CTLA-4 blockade in lung cancer. There are a few counts of this clone. The antigen is undetermined. From germline, CDR1 is MGHRA and CDR2 YSYEKL. V lost 6 bases, J lost 4 bases, and 15 bases lay in between. The CDR3 length is 14 residues. Only in-frame clones appear in the TCRdb table, and some are missing; sequencing was by immunoSEQ multiplex PCR. This sample has more than 55,000 clones, with around 79% found just once. Study findings and constraints: Radiotherapy with ipilimumab was followed by blood expansion of tumor-derived clones.

Here the sequenced sample was peripheral blood, taken from a patient treated with radiotherapy plus ipilimumab. The receptor was isolated from a human donor with non-small cell lung cancer who had a complete response to radiotherapy plus ipilimumab. J is TRBJ1-2 and V is TRBV4-1; possible D gene TRBD1, 6 bases. The CDR3 loop is CASRNPGQVYGYTF. CDR3 sequence (DNA): TGCGCCAGCAGGAATCCGGGACAAGTCTATGGCTACACCTTC.